This paragraph covers one TCR beta chain sequence. This sample is drawn from a study of memory CD4+ T cells and cytomegalovirus serostatus. Some clones are missing from TCRdb's copy, which holds only in-frame ones; the method was immunoSEQ multiplex PCR. This repertoire shows around 99,000 clones, about 80% found once; its top ten account for about 4%. The length of the CDR3 is 13 residues. Germline-derived CDR1 and CDR2 are SQVTM and ANQGSEA. V was cut by 3 bases and J by 0 bases, with 8 bases left in between. The sort gate was single viable CD3+CD4+CD8-CD45RO+ cells for memory CD4+ T cells. CMV serostatus came from serum IgG against pp150, pp28, p38, p52. After thawing, CD4+ T cells were positively selected.

This chain connects TRBV29-1 to TRBJ1-1; D uncertain. The source is an adult in good health and CMV-seropositive. Sequenced material: memory CD4+ T cells from blood. CDR3 loop: CSVETGVNTEAFF. CDR3 sequence (DNA): TGCAGCGTTGAGACCGGGGTGAACACTGAAGCTTTCTTT.